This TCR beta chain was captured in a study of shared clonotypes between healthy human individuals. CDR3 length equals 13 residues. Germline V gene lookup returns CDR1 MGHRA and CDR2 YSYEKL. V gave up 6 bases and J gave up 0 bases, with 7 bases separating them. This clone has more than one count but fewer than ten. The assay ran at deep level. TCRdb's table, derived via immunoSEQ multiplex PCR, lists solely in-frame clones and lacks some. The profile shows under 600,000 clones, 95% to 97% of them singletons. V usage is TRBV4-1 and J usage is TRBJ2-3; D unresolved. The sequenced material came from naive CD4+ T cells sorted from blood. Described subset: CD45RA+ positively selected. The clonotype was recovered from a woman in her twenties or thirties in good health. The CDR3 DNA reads TGCGCCAGCAGGGAATGGAGCACAGATACGCAGTATTTT. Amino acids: CASREWSTDTQYF.